The 26 T cell receptor beta chains below were found in one sample sequenced in a study of early stage breast cancer tumors (dated by TCRdb to 2016 to 2017). Library construction relied on the immunoSEQ multiplex PCR assay. TCRdb stores this immuneACCESS table with in-frame sequences only. Part of the clones is absent; in the studies checked, under half of the shortfall reflects unresolved V genes, and no reason is known for the rest. Present in this sample are around 40,000 clones, approximately 69% of which were seen just once. Less than 7.5% of the sample lies in the top ten. The sequenced sample consisted of blood. The receptors stem from a person between 55 and 70 years old with breast cancer.

The genes are TRBV14 and TRBJ2-3; 12 positions match TRBD2. The germline CDR1 and CDR2 sequences are SGHDN and FVKESK. This CDR3 has 16 amino acids. V dropped 4 bases and J dropped 1; count of bases not matched to a gene: 3. This CDR3 reads CASSRGLAGRTDTQYF. CDR3 nucleotides: TGTGCCAGCAGCCGCGGACTAGCGGGGCGCACAGATACGCAGTATTTT.

This clone was counted a few times. V usage is TRBV11-1 and J usage is TRBJ1-1, with D uncertain. The V end was cut by 1 base, the J end by 6 bases, with 12 bases between. Germline V gives CDR1 SGHAT, CDR2 FQDESV (reference sequence). The CDR3 sequence is 14 residues long. The CDR3 loop reads CASSLGQRTSEAFF. The DNA for the CDR3 is TGTGCCAGCAGCTTAGGTCAGCGTACCTCTGAAGCTTTCTTT.

The chain couples TRBV19 to TRBJ1-5, with 12 bases lining up with TRBD1. The CDR3 has 18 residues. V lost 9 bases to trimming and J lost 2 bases; unmatched junction nucleotides: 14. Per the germline V gene, CDR1 is LNHDA and CDR2 is SQIVND (reference sequence). This chain's CDR3 is CASSPPGQGAFGNQPQHF. The CDR3 DNA is TGTGCCAGCTCCCCCCCGGGACAGGGGGCTTTTGGCAATCAGCCCCAGCATTTT. The full variable domain, in which reference TRBV19 and TRBJ1-5 provide the parts outside the CDR3, is DGGITQSPKYLFRKEGQNVTLSCEQNLNHDAMYWYRQDPGQGLRLIYYSQIVNDFQKGDIAEGYSVSREKKESFPLTVTSAQKNPTAFYLCASSPPGQGAFGNQPQHFGDGTRLSIL.

V and J are TRBV19 and TRBJ2-2; 11 bases are a match to TRBD1. This CDR3 region has 16 residues. CDR1 and CDR2 from the germline V gene are LNHDA and SQIVND (reference sequence). Losses at the gene ends were 5 bases for V and 7 bases for J; bases not matched to a gene: 9. The CDR3 region is CASSPRTGGAGGELFF. The CDR3 coding sequence is TGTGCCAGTAGTCCCCGGACAGGGGGCGCCGGCGGGGAGCTGTTTTTT.

The gene calls are TRBV9 and TRBJ2-3; D ambiguous. Trimming took off 0 bases at V and 0 bases at J, with 8 bases between the two ends. Germline V gene sequence: CDR1 SGDLS, CDR2 YYNGEE. CDR3 length: 15 amino acids. CDR3 residues: CASSVVALSTDTQYF. CDR3 DNA sequence: TGTGCCAGCAGCGTAGTGGCCCTCAGCACAGATACGCAGTATTTT.

In DNA form, the CDR3 reads TGTGCCAGCAGTTCGGACAGGGGTAGCGAGCAGTACTTC. Residues: CASSSDRGSEQYF. This sequence joins TRBV6-5 and TRBJ2-7, with 9 bases matching TRBD1. V lost 4 bases, J lost 6 bases, and 4 bases stayed unmatched. Germline loops: CDR1 MNHEY, CDR2 SVGAGI. The CDR3 has 13 amino acids.

The chain couples TRBV4-1 to TRBJ2-5; D may be TRBD2 (5 bases). V shed 0 bases and J shed 3 bases, with 8 bases lying between them. Germline values: CDR1 MGHRA, CDR2 YSYEKL. This CDR3 comprises 14 residues. CDR3 sequence: CASSQDDGKETQYF. CDR3 in DNA: TGCGCCAGCAGCCAAGATGACGGGAAAGAGACCCAGTACTTC.

The rearrangement uses TRBV5-1 and TRBJ2-5; 9 positions agree with TRBD1. V lost 7 bases, J lost 5 bases, and 15 bases stayed unmatched. Germline V gene lookup returns CDR1 SGHRS and CDR2 YFSETQ. The CDR3 covers 16 residues. The CDR3 bases are TGCGCCAGCTCCGGACAGGGGTCTTTAGGGAGGGAGACCCAGTACTTC. Encoded protein: CASSGQGSLGRETQYF.

The CDR3 spells CASSLRGFNEKLFF. The CDR3 DNA is TGTGCCAGCAGCTTGCGGGGGTTTAATGAAAAACTGTTTTTT. The V gene is TRBV5-5, the J gene TRBJ1-4, with D possibly TRBD1 on 5 matching bases. V dropped 1 base and J dropped 4 bases, with 8 bases sitting between them. Germline V gene lookup returns CDR1 SGHKS and CDR2 YYEKEE (reference sequence). The CDR3 extends over 14 amino acids.

The V and J genes are TRBV11-2 and TRBJ2-1, with 7 bases lining up with TRBD2. The J segment lost 4 bases and the V segment lost 5 bases, leaving 11 bases of the junction unmatched. Germline V gene sequence: CDR1 SGHAT, CDR2 FQNNGV. This CDR3 comprises 16 residues. The CDR3 DNA sequence: TGTGCCAGCAGCCTCCGAGGTAGCGGGTTTTACAATGAGCAGTTCTTC. Translated, it gives CASSLRGSGFYNEQFF.

The V and J genes are TRBV4-1 and TRBJ2-2, with no clear D. This CDR3 is 14 amino acids long. Germline assignment: CDR1 MGHRA and CDR2 YSYEKL. V was clipped by 6 bases and J by 5 bases, with 13 bases between them. The CDR3 DNA is TGCGCCAGCAGGTCGACTTCTCAAACCGGGGAGCTGTTTTTT. It is translated as CASRSTSQTGELFF.

This clone came up once. This rearrangement joins TRBV27 to TRBJ1-1, with a weak D call TRBD1 (5 bases). Per the germline V gene, CDR1 is MNHEY and CDR2 is SMNVEV (reference sequence). V lost 7 bases, J lost 5 bases, and 17 bases lay in between. CDR3 length: 14 residues. CDR3 nucleotide sequence: TGTGCCAGCATCCACCGGGGGATACGTACTGAAGCTTTCTTT. Its protein product is CASIHRGIRTEAFF.

The chain joins TRBV25-1 to TRBJ2-3; D may be TRBD1 (5 bases). Germline lookup yields CDR1 MGHDK and CDR2 SYGVNS. V lost 2 bases and J lost 12, with 15 bases in between. CDR3 length: 13 residues. The CDR3, as DNA: TGTGCCAGCAGTGAACCCGCGCAACAGGCACAGTATTTT. Translation gives CASSEPAQQAQYF.

This chain connects TRBV5-1 to TRBJ2-5, with D perhaps given as TRBD1 or TRBD2 (5 bases each). Trimming removed 8 bases from V and 1 base from J, with 6 bases in between. The germline gives CDR1 SGHRS, CDR2 YFSETQ. This CDR3 has 11 amino acids. The CDR3 is CARRGQETQYF. CDR3 DNA: TGCGCCAGGAGGGGCCAAGAGACCCAGTACTTC.

The chain couples TRBV6-5 to TRBJ1-2; D remains unclear. The CDR3 is 13 amino acids. The ends were cut back, 3 bases at V and 7 bases at J, with 12 bases in the middle. CDR1 is MNHEY and CDR2 is SVGAGI in the germline V gene. CDR3 loop: CASSYSRSFGYTF. CDR3 nucleotides: TGTGCCAGCAGTTATTCCAGGTCCTTTGGCTACACCTTC.

This clone was seen more than once but under ten times. This chain uses TRBV10-3 with TRBJ2-1; D is ambiguous. Between the trimmed V and J ends, which lost 6 bases and 7 bases, there was a span of 10 bases. The germline gives CDR1 ENHRY, CDR2 SYGVKD. This CDR3 comprises 12 residues. The CDR3 is CAISLSFNEQFF. The CDR3 DNA reads TGTGCCATCAGCCTAAGCTTTAATGAGCAGTTCTTC.

The chain recombines TRBV6-5 with TRBJ1-1; 11 bases are shared with TRBD1. CDR1 and CDR2 from the germline V gene are MNHEY and SVGAGI. The length of the CDR3 is 16 residues. With 4 bases clipped from V and 6 bases from J, the junction kept 10 bases outside the gene matches. CDR3 nucleotides: TGTGCCAGCAGTTCGTCCCGAGGGACAGGGGGGCCTGAAGCTTTCTTT. This sequence encodes CASSSSRGTGGPEAFF.

V gene TRBV4-2 combines with J gene TRBJ1-2, with 9 bases identical to TRBD1. Per germline, CDR1 LGHNA and CDR2 YNFKEQ. The CDR3 sequence is 15 residues long. The ends lost 4 bases at V and 4 bases at J; junction bases unmatched: 7. CDR3 region: CASSLSGQGTYGYTF. The CDR3 DNA follows: TGTGCCAGCAGCCTCTCCGGACAGGGGACCTATGGCTACACCTTC.

The rearrangement joins TRBV27 to TRBJ1-5; 7 positions agree with TRBD1. The CDR3 extends over 16 amino acids. The germline V gene encodes CDR1 MNHEY and CDR2 SMNVEV (reference sequence). V shed 1 base and J 1 base; nucleotides not matched to a gene: 4. The CDR3 sequence is CASSLWGTASNQPQHF. The CDR3 DNA reads TGTGCCAGCAGTTTATGGGGGACAGCAAGCAATCAGCCCCAGCATTTT.

CDR3 protein: CASSQPRALLDEQYF. CDR3 DNA: TGCGCCAGCAGCCAACCCCGGGCCCTCTTGGACGAGCAGTACTTC. V usage is TRBV4-1 and J usage is TRBJ2-7; unclear D gene. This CDR3 comprises 15 residues. Trimming shortened V by 2 bases and J by 5 bases, and 16 bases separated the two germline ends. The germline gives CDR1 MGHRA, CDR2 YSYEKL.

The CDR3 reads CASTDPRGSGNTIYF. The CDR3 DNA sequence: TGTGCCAGCACCGACCCCCGGGGCTCTGGAAACACCATATATTTT. The V and J genes are TRBV28 and TRBJ1-3; no firm D call. The CDR3 length is 15 residues. CDR1 and CDR2 from the germline V gene are MDHEN and SYDVKM. V shed 7 bases and J shed 0 bases, with 13 bases lying between them. Full variable domain (rest looked up from reference TRBV28 and TRBJ1-3): DVKVTQSSRYLVKRTGEKVFLECVQDMDHENMFWYRQDPGLGLRLIYFSYDVKMKEKGDIPEGYSVSREKKERFSLILESASTNQTSMYLCASTDPRGSGNTIYFGEGSWLTVV.

This CDR3 is CASSLPSGSLGTQYF. CDR3 coding DNA: TGTGCCAGCAGCTTGCCTAGCGGGAGTCTCGGTACGCAGTATTTT. The rearrangement links TRBV5-4 to TRBJ2-3, with TRBD2 matching 10 bases. V shed 1 base and J 8 bases; nucleotides not matched to a gene: 7. CDR3 size: 15 residues. Looked up from germline, CDR1 is SGHNT and CDR2 is YYREEE (reference sequence). Full variable domain (missing parts from reference TRBV5-4 and TRBJ2-3): ETGVTQSPTHLIKTRGQQVTLRCSSQSGHNTVSWYQQALGQGPQFIFQYYREEENGRGNFPPRFSGLQFPNYSSELNVNALELDDSALYLCASSLPSGSLGTQYFGPGTRLTVL.

The J gene is TRBJ2-4, the V gene TRBV7-2, with D possibly being TRBD1 (6 bases). V lost 3 bases to trimming and J lost 2 bases, with 14 bases between them. The length of the CDR3 is 16 residues. Germline V gene lookup returns CDR1 SGHTA and CDR2 FQGNSA. This CDR3 is CASSLGTQSSKNIQYF. CDR3 bases: TGTGCCAGCAGCTTGGGGACACAGAGCTCCAAAAACATTCAGTACTTC. Drawing the rest from reference TRBV7-2 and TRBJ2-4, the complete variable domain is GAGVSQSPSNKVTEKGKDVELRCDPISGHTALYWYRQSLGQGLEFLIYFQGNSAPDKSGLPSDRFSAERTGGSVSTLTIQRTQQEDSAVYLCASSLGTQSSKNIQYFGAGTRLSVL.

The chain is built from TRBV5-1 and TRBJ2-7; TRBD2 matches 13 bases. The J segment lost 4 bases and the V segment lost 3 bases, leaving 13 bases of the junction unmatched. The CDR3 extends over 18 amino acids. Germline-derived CDR1 and CDR2 are SGHRS and YFSETQ. The CDR3 DNA sequence: TGCGCCAGCAGCTCCGGACTAGCGGGGGTATTGGTGCGGTACGAGCAGTACTTC. This encodes CASSSGLAGVLVRYEQYF.

This clone was seen a single time. V and J are TRBV9 and TRBJ1-2; D gene uncertain. Trimming took off 4 bases at V and 7 bases at J, with 11 bases between the two ends. In germline, CDR1 is SGDLS, CDR2 YYNGEE. The CDR3 has 12 amino acids. The CDR3 DNA reads TGTGCCAGCAGCCCCCGGGGAGGTGGCTACACCTTC. As protein: CASSPRGGGYTF.

The genes are TRBV28 and TRBJ2-7; 9 nucleotides line up with TRBD1. The germline V gene has CDR1 MDHEN and CDR2 SYDVKM. The ends lost 7 bases at V and 6 bases at J; junction bases unmatched: 10. CDR3 length: 14 amino acids. The CDR3 DNA reads as TGTGCCAGCACGATAGGGACAGGGCAAAGCGAGCAGTACTTC. It specifies CASTIGTGQSEQYF.